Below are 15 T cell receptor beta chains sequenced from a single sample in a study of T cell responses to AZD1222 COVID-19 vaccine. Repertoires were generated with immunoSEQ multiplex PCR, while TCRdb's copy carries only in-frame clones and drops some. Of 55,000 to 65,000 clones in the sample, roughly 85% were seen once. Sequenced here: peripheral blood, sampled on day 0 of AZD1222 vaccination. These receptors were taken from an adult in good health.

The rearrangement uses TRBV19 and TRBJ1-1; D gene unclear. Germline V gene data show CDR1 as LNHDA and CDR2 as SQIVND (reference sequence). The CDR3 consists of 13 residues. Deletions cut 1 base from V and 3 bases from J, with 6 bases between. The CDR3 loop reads CASSIVSYTEAFF. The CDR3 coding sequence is TGTGCCAGTAGTATAGTATCGTACACTGAAGCTTTCTTT.

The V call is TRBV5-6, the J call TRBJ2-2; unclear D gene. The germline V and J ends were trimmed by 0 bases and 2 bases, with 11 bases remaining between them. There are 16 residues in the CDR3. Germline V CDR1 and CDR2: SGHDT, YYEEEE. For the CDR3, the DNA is TGTGCCAGCAGCTTGGATTTGGGTTTAAACACCGGGGAGCTGTTTTTT. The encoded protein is CASSLDLGLNTGELFF.

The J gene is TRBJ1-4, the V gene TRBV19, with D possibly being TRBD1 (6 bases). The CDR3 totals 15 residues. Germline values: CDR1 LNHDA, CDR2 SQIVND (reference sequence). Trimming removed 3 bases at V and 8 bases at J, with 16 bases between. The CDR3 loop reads CASSIGPTRGEKLFF. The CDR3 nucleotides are TGTGCCAGTAGTATTGGACCAACAAGGGGGGAAAAACTGTTTTTT.

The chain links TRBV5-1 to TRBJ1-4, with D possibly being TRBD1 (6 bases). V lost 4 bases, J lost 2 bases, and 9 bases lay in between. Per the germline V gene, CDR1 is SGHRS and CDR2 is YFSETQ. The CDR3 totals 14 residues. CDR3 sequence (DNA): TGCGCCAGCAGCCTTACAGGGACTAATGAAAAACTGTTTTTT. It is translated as CASSLTGTNEKLFF. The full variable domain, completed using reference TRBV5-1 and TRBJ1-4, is KAGVTQTPRYLIKTRGQQVTLSCSPISGHRSVSWYQQTPGQGLQFLFEYFSETQRNKGNFPGRFSGRQFSNSRSEMNVSTLELGDSALYLCASSLTGTNEKLFFGSGTQLSVL.

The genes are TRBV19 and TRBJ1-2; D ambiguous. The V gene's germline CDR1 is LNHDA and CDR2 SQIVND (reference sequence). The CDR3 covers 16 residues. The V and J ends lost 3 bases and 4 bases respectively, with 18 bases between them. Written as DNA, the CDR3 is TGTGCCAGTAGTATGGAGGCCACCTTTTCAGCCTATGGCTACACCTTC. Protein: CASSMEATFSAYGYTF.

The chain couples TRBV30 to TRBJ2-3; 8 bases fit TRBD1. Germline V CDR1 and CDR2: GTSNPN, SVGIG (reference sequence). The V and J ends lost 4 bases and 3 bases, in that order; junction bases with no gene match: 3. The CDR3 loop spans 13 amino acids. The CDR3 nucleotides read TGTGCCTGGAACGGACAGGGAACAGATACGCAGTATTTT. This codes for CAWNGQGTDTQYF.

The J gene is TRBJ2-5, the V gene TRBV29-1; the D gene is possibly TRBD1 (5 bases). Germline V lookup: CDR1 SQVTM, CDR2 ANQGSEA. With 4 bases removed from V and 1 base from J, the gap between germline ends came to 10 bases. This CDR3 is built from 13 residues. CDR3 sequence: CSVAWGSQETQYF. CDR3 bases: TGCAGCGTTGCATGGGGCAGCCAAGAGACCCAGTACTTC.

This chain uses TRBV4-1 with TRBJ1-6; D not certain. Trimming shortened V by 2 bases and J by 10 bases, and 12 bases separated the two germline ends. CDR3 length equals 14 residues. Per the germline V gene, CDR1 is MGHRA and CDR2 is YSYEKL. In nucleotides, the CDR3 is TGCGCCAGCAGCCAATCCTCGTTCGGGTCACCCCTCCACTTT. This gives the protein CASSQSSFGSPLHF.

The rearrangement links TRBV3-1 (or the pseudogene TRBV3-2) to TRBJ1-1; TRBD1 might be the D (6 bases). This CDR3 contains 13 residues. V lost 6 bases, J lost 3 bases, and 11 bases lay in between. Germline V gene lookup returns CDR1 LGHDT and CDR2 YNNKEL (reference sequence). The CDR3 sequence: CASRYRDYTEAFF. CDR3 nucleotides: TGTGCCAGCAGATACAGGGATTACACTGAAGCTTTCTTT.

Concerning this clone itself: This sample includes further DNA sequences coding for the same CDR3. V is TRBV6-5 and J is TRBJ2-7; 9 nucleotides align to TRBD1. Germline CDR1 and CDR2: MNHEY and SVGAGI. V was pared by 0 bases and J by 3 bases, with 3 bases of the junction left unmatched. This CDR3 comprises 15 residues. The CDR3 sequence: CASSYSGQGGYEQYF. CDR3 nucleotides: TGTGCCAGCAGTTACTCGGGACAGGGCGGCTACGAGCAGTACTTC.

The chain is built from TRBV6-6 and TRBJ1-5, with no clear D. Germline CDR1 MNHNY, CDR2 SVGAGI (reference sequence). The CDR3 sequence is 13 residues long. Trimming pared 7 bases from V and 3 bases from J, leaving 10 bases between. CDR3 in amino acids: CASTPGVNQPQHF. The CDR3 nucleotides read TGTGCCAGCACCCCAGGAGTCAATCAGCCCCAGCATTTT.

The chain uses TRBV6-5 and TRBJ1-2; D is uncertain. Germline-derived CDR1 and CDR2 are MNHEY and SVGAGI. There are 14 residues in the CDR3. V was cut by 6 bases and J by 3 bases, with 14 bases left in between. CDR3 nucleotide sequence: TGTGCCAGCAGGGTCTTCGGTACAGACTATGGCTACACCTTC. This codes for CASRVFGTDYGYTF.

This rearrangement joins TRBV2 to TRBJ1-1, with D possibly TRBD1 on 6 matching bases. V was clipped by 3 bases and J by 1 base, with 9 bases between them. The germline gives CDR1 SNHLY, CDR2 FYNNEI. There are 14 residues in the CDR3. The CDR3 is CASSDRGQNTEAFF. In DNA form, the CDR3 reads TGTGCCAGCAGTGACAGGGGTCAGAACACTGAAGCTTTCTTT.

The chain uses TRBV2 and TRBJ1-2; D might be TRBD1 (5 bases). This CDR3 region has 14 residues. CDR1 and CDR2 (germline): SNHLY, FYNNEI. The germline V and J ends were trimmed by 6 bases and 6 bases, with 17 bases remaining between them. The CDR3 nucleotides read TGTGCCAGCAGGAGGGACGGACTAGGGGATGGCTACACCTTC. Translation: CASRRDGLGDGYTF.

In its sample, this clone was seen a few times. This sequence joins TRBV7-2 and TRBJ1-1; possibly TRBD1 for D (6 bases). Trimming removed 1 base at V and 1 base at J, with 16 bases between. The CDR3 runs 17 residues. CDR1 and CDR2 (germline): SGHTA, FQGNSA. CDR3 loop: CASSLVFGGQGNTEAFF. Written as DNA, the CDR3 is TGTGCCAGCAGCTTAGTTTTCGGGGGCCAGGGGAACACTGAAGCTTTCTTT.